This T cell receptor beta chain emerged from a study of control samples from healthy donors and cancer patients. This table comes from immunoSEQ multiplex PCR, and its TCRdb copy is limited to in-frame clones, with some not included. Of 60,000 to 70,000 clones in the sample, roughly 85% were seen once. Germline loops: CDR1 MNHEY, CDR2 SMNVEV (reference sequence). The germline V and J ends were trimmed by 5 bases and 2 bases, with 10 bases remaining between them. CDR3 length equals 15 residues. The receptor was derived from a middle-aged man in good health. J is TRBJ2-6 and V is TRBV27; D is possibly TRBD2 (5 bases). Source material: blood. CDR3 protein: CASSTKRAGANVLTF. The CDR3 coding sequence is TGTGCCAGCAGTACTAAGAGGGCTGGGGCCAACGTCCTGACTTTC.